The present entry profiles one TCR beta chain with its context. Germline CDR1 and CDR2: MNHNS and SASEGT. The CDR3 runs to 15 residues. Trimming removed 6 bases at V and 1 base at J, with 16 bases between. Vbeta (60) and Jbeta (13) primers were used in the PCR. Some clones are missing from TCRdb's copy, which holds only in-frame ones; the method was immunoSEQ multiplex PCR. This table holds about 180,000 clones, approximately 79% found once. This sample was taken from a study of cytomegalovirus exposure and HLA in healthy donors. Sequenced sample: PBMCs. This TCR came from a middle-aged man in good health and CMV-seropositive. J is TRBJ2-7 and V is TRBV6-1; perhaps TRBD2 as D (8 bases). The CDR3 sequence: CASSQGVAGSYEQYF. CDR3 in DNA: TGTGCCAGCAGCCAGGGGGTAGCGGGATCCTACGAGCAGTACTTC.